A selection of T cell receptor beta chains follows, all from one sample in a study of brain metastases from non-small cell lung cancer. Sequenced by immunoSEQ multiplex PCR; TCRdb stores in-frame clones only, minus some. The sample records several thousand clones, around 81% being singletons. Sequences were obtained from tissue from a brain metastasis. The receptors come from a donor aged 40 or over with non-small cell lung cancer. Each CDR3 is given with its conserved first and last residue. D genes are given only for firm matches. Size is stated for part of the rows, as once, few or many counts, or as a class when the clone is expanded.

DNA: TGTGCCAGCAACCGACAGGGGACGGTTAATACAGATACGCAGTATTTT; CDR3: CASNRQGTVNTDTQYF; D: TRBD1; J: TRBJ2-3; size: .; V: TRBV7-9
DNA: TGTGCCAGCAGCTTTACAGGGGCTCGCAATCAGCCCCAGCATTTT; CDR3: CASSFTGARNQPQHF; D: TRBD1; J: TRBJ1-5; size: large; V: TRBV7-8
DNA: TGTGCCAGCTCACCAGCCGGGCGAGATCAGCCCCAGCATTTT; CDR3: CASSPAGRDQPQHF; D: .; J: TRBJ1-5; size: .; V: TRBV18
DNA: TGTGCCAGCAGCCCCGGACAGGTGAAGGATTCACCCCTCCACTTT; CDR3: CASSPGQVKDSPLHF; D: TRBD1; J: TRBJ1-6; size: .; V: TRBV7-6
DNA: TGTGCCAGTAGTATGCAGTATACTAGCTCTGGAAACACCATATATTTT; CDR3: CASSMQYTSSGNTIYF; D: .; J: TRBJ1-3; size: .; V: TRBV19
DNA: TGTGCCAGCAGCTTGCGGGGACAGAGACTGTTTTTT; CDR3: CASSLRGQRLFF; D: TRBD1; J: TRBJ1-4; size: .; V: TRBV5-4
DNA: TGTGCCAGCAGCCAACTAGCGGGAGGCACAGATACGCAGTATTTT; CDR3: CASSQLAGGTDTQYF; D: TRBD2; J: TRBJ2-3; size: .; V: TRBV7-9
DNA: TGCGCCAGCAGCTTGGAAGGGACTTTGGCCTACAATGAGCAGTTCTTC; CDR3: CASSLEGTLAYNEQFF; D: .; J: TRBJ2-1; size: once; V: TRBV5-1
DNA: TGTGCCAGCAGCTCCACAGGCGACGAGCAGTACTTC; CDR3: CASSSTGDEQYF; D: .; J: TRBJ2-7; size: few; V: TRBV7-9
DNA: TGTGCCAGTAGTATAATAGCGGGGGGATTACCAAATGAGCAGTTCTTC; CDR3: CASSIIAGGLPNEQFF; D: TRBD2; J: TRBJ2-1; size: .; V: TRBV19
DNA: TGTGCCTGGAGCAGGGTAGAGAATTCACCCCTCCACTTT; CDR3: CAWSRVENSPLHF; D: .; J: TRBJ1-6; size: once; V: TRBV30
DNA: TGTGCCAGTAGAAACCCAGGATACGAGCAGTACTTC; CDR3: CASRNPGYEQYF; D: .; J: TRBJ2-7; size: .; V: TRBV19
DNA: TGTGCCGGCGGGGGACTAGGCCGGCTGGGGAATGAGCAGTTCTTC; CDR3: CAGGGLGRLGNEQFF; D: TRBD2; J: TRBJ2-1; size: few; V: TRBV5-4
DNA: TGTGCCAGCAGTGAAGATAGGGGCCTCAATCAGCCCCAGCATTTT; CDR3: CASSEDRGLNQPQHF; D: .; J: TRBJ1-5; size: .; V: TRBV2
DNA: TGTGCCAGCAGCGCAGACAGGGGGCTGGGCACTGAAGCTTTCTTT; CDR3: CASSADRGLGTEAFF; D: TRBD1; J: TRBJ1-1; size: .; V: TRBV2
DNA: TGTGCCAGCAGTCAGGGGGGCGGCTACACCTTC; CDR3: CASSQGGGYTF; D: TRBD1; J: TRBJ1-2; size: .; V: TRBV6-4
DNA: TGTGCCAGCAGCTTAGCTCAAATGAACACCATATATTTT; CDR3: CASSLAQMNTIYF; D: .; J: TRBJ1-3; size: large; V: TRBV7-9
DNA: TGTGCCAGTAGTATAGAGGCAGGGGGACGCGAGCAGTACTTC; CDR3: CASSIEAGGREQYF; D: TRBD1; J: TRBJ2-7; size: .; V: TRBV19
DNA: TGTGCCAGCAGCCAAGGCCTAGGAAACACAGATACGCAGTATTTT; CDR3: CASSQGLGNTDTQYF; D: .; J: TRBJ2-3; size: .; V: TRBV7-3
DNA: TGTGCCAGCAGTCCCCACGCGTACAATGAGCAGTTCTTC; CDR3: CASSPHAYNEQFF; D: .; J: TRBJ2-1; size: .; V: TRBV12-3/TRBV12-4
DNA: TGTGCCAGCAGCCTCCAGGATTTATACGAGCAGTACTTT; CDR3: CASSLQDLYEQYF; D: .; J: TRBJ2-7; size: .; V: TRBV7-9
DNA: TGTGCCAGCAGCGGCGCGTCGGGACAGACCACCGGGGAGCTGTTTTTT; CDR3: CASSGASGQTTGELFF; D: TRBD1; J: TRBJ2-2; size: .; V: TRBV7-3
DNA: TGTGCCAGCAGCTTAGGCTCCTACGAGCAGTACTTC; CDR3: CASSLGSYEQYF; D: .; J: TRBJ2-7; size: .; V: TRBV11-2
DNA: TGTGCCTGGAGTGGGGGGCGGACTGAAGCTTTCTTT; CDR3: CAWSGGRTEAFF; D: .; J: TRBJ1-1; size: .; V: TRBV30
DNA: TGCGCCAGCAGCTCTACCGGGACAGGGGCTGAAGCTTTCTTT; CDR3: CASSSTGTGAEAFF; D: TRBD1; J: TRBJ1-1; size: .; V: TRBV5-1
DNA: TGTGCCAGCAGCTTTCCCCGGGTCGGGAACGAGCAGTACTTC; CDR3: CASSFPRVGNEQYF; D: .; J: TRBJ2-7; size: .; V: TRBV7-9